This T cell receptor (beta chain) emerged from a study of cytomegalovirus exposure and HLA in healthy donors. Study-wide results and caveats: Accurate prediction of most subjects' HLA-A and HLA-B alleles from TCR beta sequences was reported. Rarity held for most TCR sequences, but there were some public TCRs that occurred in many donors. The investigators catalogued 150 to 200 TCR beta chains as cytomegalovirus-associated. Later on, a genetic analysis was performed. It linked a missense variant in DCLRE1C with V- and J-gene trimming of TCR beta.

The PCR was carried out with 60 Vbeta primers and 13 Jbeta primers. Data came from immunoSEQ multiplex PCR; TCRdb stores just in-frame clones and leaves some out. Of 100,000 to 150,000 clones listed, roughly 80% are singletons. As concerns this clone: The antigen is unknown.

Sequencing used PBMCs. This receptor was obtained from a man between 18 and 35 years old in good health and CMV-seropositive.

Here the CDR3 reads CASSLTGADTQYF. CDR3 sequence (DNA): TGTGCCAGCTCACTGACAGGGGCCGATACGCAGTATTTT. V and J are TRBV18 and TRBJ2-3; 8 bases match TRBD1. V was pared by 4 bases and J by 6 bases, with 3 bases of the junction left unmatched. This CDR3 region has 13 residues. CDR1 is KGHSH and CDR2 is LQKENI in the germline V gene.